This T cell receptor (beta chain) was found in a study of T-cell memory formation after mild COVID-19. Study overall: Among the donors, TCR clusters were largely specific to each donor.

Germline loops: CDR1 SGHRS, CDR2 YFSETQ. CDR3 size: 16 residues. The V and J ends lost 0 bases and 4 bases respectively, with 14 bases between them. This clonotype has only a few counts. TCRdb independently ran MiXCR on the 5' RACE reads; one entry per CDR3 protein. The table shows some 130,000 distinct CDR3 sequences, with 20% to 25% occurring only once. Sequenced: PBMCs or a T cell subset sorted from them (not recorded which). The receptor comes from an adult woman who had mild COVID-19 (a few samples of this study predate the infection). Cell type and time point are not known. The chain employs TRBV5-1 and TRBJ2-1, with D perhaps TRBD1 or TRBD2 (5 bases each). CDR3 in amino acids: CASSLVSGDGYNEQFF. As DNA, the CDR3 is TGCGCCAGCAGCTTGGTGAGTGGGGACGGTTACAATGAGCAGTTCTTC. The full variable domain, with the rest looked up from reference TRBV5-1 and TRBJ2-1, is KAGVTQTPRYLIKTRGQQVTLSCSPISGHRSVSWYQQTPGQGLQFLFEYFSETQRNKGNFPGRFSGRQFSNSRSEMNVSTLELGDSALYLCASSLVSGDGYNEQFFGPGTRLTVL.